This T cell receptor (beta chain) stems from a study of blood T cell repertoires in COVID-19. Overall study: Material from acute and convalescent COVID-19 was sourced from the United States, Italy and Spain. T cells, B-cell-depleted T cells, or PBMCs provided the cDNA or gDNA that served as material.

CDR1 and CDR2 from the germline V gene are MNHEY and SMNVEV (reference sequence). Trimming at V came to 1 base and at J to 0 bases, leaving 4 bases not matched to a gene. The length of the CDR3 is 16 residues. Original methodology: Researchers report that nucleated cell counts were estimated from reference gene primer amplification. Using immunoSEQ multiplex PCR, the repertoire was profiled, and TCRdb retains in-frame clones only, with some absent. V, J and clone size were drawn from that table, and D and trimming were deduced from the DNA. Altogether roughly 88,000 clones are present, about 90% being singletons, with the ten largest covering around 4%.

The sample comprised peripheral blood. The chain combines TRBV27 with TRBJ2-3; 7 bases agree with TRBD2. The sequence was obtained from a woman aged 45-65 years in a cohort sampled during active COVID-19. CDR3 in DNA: TGTGCCAGCAGTTTATTTGCGGGAGTAAGCACAGATACGCAGTATTTT. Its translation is CASSLFAGVSTDTQYF.